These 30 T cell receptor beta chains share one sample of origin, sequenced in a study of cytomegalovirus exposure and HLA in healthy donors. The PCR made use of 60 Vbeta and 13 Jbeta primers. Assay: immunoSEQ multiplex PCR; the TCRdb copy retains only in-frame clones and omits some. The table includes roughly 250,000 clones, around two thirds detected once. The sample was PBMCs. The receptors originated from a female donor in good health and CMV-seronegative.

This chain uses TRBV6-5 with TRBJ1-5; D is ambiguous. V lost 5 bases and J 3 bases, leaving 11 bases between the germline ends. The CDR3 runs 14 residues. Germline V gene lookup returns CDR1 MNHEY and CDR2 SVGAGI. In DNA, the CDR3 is TGTGCCAGCAGTCCACAGTTTCCCAATCAGCCCCAGCATTTT. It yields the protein CASSPQFPNQPQHF.

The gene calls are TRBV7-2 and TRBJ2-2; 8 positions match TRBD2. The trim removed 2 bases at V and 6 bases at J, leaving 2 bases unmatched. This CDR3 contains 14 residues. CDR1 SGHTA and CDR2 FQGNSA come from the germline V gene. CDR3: CASSLILAAGELFF. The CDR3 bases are TGTGCCAGCAGCTTAATACTAGCGGCCGGGGAGCTGTTTTTT.

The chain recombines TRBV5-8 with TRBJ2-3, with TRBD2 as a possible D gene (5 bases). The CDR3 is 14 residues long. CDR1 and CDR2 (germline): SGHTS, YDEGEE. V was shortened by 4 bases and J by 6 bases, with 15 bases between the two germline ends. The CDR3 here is CASSIGLVSDTQYF. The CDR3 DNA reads TGTGCCAGCAGCATCGGACTCGTGAGCGATACGCAGTATTTT.

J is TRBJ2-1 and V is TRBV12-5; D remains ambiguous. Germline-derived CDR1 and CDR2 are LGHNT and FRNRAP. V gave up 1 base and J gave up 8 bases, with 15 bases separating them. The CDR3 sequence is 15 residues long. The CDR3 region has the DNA TGTGCTAGTGGTTTGGGGGTTGGAGTTGTCTATGAGCAGTTCTTC. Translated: CASGLGVGVVYEQFF.

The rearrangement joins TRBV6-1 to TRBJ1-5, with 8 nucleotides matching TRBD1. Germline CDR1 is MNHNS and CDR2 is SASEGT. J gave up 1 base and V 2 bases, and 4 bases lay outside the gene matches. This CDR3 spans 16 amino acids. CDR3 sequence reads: CASSEQGAGSNQPQHF. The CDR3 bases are TGTGCCAGCAGTGAACAGGGGGCGGGAAGCAATCAGCCCCAGCATTTT.

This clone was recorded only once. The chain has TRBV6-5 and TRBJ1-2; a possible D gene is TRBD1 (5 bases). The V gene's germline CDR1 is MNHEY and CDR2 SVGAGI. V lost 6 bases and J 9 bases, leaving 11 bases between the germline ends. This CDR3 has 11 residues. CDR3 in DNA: TGTGCCAGCAGCGAAGACAGTCGCTACACCTTC. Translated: CASSEDSRYTF.

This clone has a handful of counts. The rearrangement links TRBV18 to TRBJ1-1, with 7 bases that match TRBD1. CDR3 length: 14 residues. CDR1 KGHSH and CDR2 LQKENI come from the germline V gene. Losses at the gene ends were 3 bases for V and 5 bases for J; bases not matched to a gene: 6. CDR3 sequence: CASSPYQGETEAFF. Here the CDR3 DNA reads TGTGCCAGCTCACCGTACCAGGGGGAGACTGAAGCTTTCTTT. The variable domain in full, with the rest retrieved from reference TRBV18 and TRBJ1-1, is NAGVMQNPRHLVRRRGQEARLRCSPMKGHSHVYWYRQLPEEGLKFMVYLQKENIIDESGMPKERFSAEFPKEGPSILRIQQVVRGDSAAYFCASSPYQGETEAFFGQGTRLTVV.

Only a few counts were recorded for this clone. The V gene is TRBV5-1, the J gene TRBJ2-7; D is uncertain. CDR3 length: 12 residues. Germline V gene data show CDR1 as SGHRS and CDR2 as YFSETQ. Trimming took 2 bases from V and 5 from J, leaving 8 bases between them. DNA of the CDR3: TGCGCCAGCAGCTTTTTACGGGACGAGCAGTACTTC. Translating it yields CASSFLRDEQYF.

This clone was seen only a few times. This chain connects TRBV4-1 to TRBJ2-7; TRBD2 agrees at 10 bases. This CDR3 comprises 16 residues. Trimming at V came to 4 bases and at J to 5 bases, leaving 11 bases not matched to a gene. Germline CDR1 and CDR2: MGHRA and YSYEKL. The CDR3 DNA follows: TGCGCCAGCAGCCTCGGACTAGCGGTGCCGGGGGACGAGCAGTACTTC. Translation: CASSLGLAVPGDEQYF.

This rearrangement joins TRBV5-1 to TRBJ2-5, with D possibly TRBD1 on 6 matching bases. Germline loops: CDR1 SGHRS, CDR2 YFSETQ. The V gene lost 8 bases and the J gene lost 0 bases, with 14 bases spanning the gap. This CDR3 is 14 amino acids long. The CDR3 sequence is CASRTELNQETQYF. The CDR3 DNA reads TGCGCCAGTCGGACAGAGCTAAACCAAGAGACCCAGTACTTC.

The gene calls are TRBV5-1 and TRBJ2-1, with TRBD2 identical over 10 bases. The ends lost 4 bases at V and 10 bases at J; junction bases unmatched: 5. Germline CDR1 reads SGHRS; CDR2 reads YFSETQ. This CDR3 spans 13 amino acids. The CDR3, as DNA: TGCGCCAGCAGCGAGGCTAGCGGGAGAGAGCAGTTCTTC. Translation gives CASSEASGREQFF. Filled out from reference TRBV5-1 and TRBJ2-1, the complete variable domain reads KAGVTQTPRYLIKTRGQQVTLSCSPISGHRSVSWYQQTPGQGLQFLFEYFSETQRNKGNFPGRFSGRQFSNSRSEMNVSTLELGDSALYLCASSEASGREQFFGPGTRLTVL.

The CDR3 sequence is CASSKRDRGKQYEQYF. Here the CDR3 DNA reads TGTGCCAGTAGTAAGCGGGACAGGGGAAAGCAGTACGAGCAGTACTTC. The V and J genes are TRBV19 and TRBJ2-7, with 10 bases aligning to TRBD1. The V and J ends lost 4 bases and 4 bases, in that order; junction bases with no gene match: 10. Germline values: CDR1 LNHDA, CDR2 SQIVND (reference sequence). The CDR3 loop spans 16 amino acids. Drawing the rest from reference TRBV19 and TRBJ2-7, the complete variable domain is DGGITQSPKYLFRKEGQNVTLSCEQNLNHDAMYWYRQDPGQGLRLIYYSQIVNDFQKGDIAEGYSVSREKKESFPLTVTSAQKNPTAFYLCASSKRDRGKQYEQYFGPGTRLTVT.

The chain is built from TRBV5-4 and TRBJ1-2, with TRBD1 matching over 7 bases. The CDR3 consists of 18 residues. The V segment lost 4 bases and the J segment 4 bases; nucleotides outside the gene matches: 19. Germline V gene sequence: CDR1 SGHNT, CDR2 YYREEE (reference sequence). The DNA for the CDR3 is TGTGCCAGCAGCGAGGAGACAGGGCAGCTGACCGATATCTATGGCTACACCTTC. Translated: CASSEETGQLTDIYGYTF.

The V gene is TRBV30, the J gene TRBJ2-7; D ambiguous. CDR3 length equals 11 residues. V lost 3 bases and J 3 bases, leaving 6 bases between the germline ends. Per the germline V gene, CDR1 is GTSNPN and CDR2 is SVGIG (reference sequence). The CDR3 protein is CAWSENYEQYF. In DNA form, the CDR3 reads TGTGCCTGGAGCGAGAACTACGAGCAGTACTTC.

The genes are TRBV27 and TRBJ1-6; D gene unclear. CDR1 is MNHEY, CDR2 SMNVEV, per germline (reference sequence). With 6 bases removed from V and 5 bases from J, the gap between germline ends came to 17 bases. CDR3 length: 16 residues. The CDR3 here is CASSAVPPGHNSPLHF. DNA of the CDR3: TGTGCCAGCAGCGCCGTACCGCCAGGCCATAATTCACCCCTCCACTTT.

CDR3 sequence (DNA): TGTGCCAGCTCACCAAGGGGGACCTTTGAAAAACTGTTTTTT. Its translation is CASSPRGTFEKLFF. The rearrangement links TRBV18 to TRBJ1-4; maybe TRBD1 (6 bases). CDR1 and CDR2 from the germline V gene are KGHSH and LQKENI. The CDR3 totals 14 residues. V was cut by 2 bases and J by 7 bases, with 11 bases left in between. Filled out from reference TRBV18 and TRBJ1-4, the complete variable domain reads NAGVMQNPRHLVRRRGQEARLRCSPMKGHSHVYWYRQLPEEGLKFMVYLQKENIIDESGMPKERFSAEFPKEGPSILRIQQVVRGDSAAYFCASSPRGTFEKLFFGSGTQLSVL.

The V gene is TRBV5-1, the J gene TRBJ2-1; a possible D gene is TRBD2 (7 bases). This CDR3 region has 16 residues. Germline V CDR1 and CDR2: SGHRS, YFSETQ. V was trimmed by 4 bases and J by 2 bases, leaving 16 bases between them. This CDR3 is CASSTRTGGTYNEQFF. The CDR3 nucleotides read TGCGCCAGCAGCACCAGGACGGGGGGCACCTACAATGAGCAGTTCTTC.

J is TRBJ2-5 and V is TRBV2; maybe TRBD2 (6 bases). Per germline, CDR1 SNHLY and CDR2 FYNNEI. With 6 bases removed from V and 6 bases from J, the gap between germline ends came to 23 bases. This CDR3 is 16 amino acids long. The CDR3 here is CASREPASAQGKTQYF. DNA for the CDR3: TGTGCCAGCAGGGAACCTGCTAGCGCCCAAGGGAAGACCCAGTACTTC.

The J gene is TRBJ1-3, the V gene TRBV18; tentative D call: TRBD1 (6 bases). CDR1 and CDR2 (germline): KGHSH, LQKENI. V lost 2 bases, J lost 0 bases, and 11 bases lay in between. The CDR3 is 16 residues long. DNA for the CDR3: TGTGCCAGCTCACCAGGACAGCTAATCTCTGGAAACACCATATATTTT. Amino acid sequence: CASSPGQLISGNTIYF.

Written as DNA, the CDR3 is TGTGCCAGCAGCTTCCCAGGGGAGCAGTTCTTC. Protein: CASSFPGEQFF. V gene TRBV7-8 combines with J gene TRBJ2-1; weak D call: TRBD1 (5 bases). CDR3 length: 11 amino acids. Germline CDR1 reads SGHVS; CDR2 reads FQNEAQ. Trimming removed 3 bases from V and 10 bases from J, with 7 bases in between.

As DNA, the CDR3 is TGTGCCAGCAGCCCCAGACGACTAGCTGGAAACTACCACGAGCAGTACTTC. It yields the protein CASSPRRLAGNYHEQYF. The rearrangement joins TRBV9 to TRBJ2-7; 7 nucleotides align to TRBD2. The germline CDR1 and CDR2 sequences are SGDLS and YYNGEE. The trim removed 4 bases at V and 5 bases at J, leaving 18 bases unmatched. The CDR3 totals 17 residues.

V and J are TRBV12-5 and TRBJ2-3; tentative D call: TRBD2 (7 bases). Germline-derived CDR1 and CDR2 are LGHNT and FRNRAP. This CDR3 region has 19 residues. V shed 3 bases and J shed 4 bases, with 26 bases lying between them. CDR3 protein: CASGLPHWGREFFADTQYF. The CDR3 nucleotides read TGTGCTAGTGGTTTACCCCACTGGGGGCGGGAGTTTTTTGCAGATACGCAGTATTTT.

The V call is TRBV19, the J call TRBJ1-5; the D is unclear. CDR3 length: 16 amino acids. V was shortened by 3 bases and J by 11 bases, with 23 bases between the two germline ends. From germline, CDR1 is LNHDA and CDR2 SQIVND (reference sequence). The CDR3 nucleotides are TGTGCCAGTAGTATGTATCGGGTTGGCCCCGAGATGGCCCAGCATTTT. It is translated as CASSMYRVGPEMAQHF.

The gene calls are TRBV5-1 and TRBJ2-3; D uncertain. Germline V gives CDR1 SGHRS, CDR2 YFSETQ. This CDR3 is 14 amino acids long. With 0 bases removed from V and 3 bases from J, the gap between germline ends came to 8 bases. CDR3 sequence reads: CASSLGVPTDTQYF. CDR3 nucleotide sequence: TGCGCCAGCAGCTTGGGAGTTCCTACAGATACGCAGTATTTT.

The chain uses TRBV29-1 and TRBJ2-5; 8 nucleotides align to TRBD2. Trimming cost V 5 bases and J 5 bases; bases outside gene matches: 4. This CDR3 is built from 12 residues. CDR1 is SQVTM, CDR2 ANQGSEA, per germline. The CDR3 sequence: CSVRSGGETQYF. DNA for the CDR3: TGCAGCGTTAGGTCGGGAGGGGAGACCCAGTACTTC.

The CDR3: CASNAGGFMEQYF. For the CDR3, the DNA is TGTGCCAGCAATGCGGGAGGGTTTATGGAGCAGTACTTC. J is TRBJ2-7 and V is TRBV6-1; 9 bases fit TRBD2. The CDR3 sequence is 13 residues long. The junction had 8 bases not matched to a gene; V was cut back by 7 bases and J by 7 bases. The germline V gene encodes CDR1 MNHNS and CDR2 SASEGT.

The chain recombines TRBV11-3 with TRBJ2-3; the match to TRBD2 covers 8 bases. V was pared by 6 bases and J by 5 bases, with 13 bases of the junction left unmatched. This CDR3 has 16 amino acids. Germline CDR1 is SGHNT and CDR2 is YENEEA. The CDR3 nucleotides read TGTGCCAGCAGTTATCGAGGCGAACTAGCGGAAGATACGCAGTATTTT. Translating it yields CASSYRGELAEDTQYF.

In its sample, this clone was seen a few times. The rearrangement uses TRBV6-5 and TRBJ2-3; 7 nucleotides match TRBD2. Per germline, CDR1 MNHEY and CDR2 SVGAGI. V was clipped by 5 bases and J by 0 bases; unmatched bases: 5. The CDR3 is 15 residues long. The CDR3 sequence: CASSASGTSTDTQYF. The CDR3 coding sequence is TGTGCCAGCAGTGCAAGCGGGACTAGCACAGATACGCAGTATTTT.

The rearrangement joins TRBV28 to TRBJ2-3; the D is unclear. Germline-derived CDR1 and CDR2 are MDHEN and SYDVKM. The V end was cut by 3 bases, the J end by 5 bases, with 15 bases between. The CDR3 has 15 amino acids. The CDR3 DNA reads TGTGCCAGCAGTTTCTCTCCCCTTTTAATAGATACGCAGTATTTT. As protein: CASSFSPLLIDTQYF.

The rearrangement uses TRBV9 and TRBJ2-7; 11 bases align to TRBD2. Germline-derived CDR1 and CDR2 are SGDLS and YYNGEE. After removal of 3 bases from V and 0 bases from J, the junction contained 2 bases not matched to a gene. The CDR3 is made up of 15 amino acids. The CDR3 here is CASSATSGSSYEQYF. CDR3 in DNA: TGTGCCAGCAGCGCCACTAGCGGGAGCTCCTACGAGCAGTACTTC.